These 6 T cell receptor beta chains came from one sample sequenced in a study of T cells in Graves' hyperthyroidism and ophthalmopathy. The source material, RNA transcripts, was used to amplify TCR beta CDR3 regions. Researchers ran a first-round RT-PCR on the TCR CDR3 using the HTBI primer set. TCRdb re-called the multiplex PCR reads with MiXCR, one entry per CDR3 protein. The sample records over 500,000 distinct CDR3 sequences, roughly 16% being singletons. Sequencing input: blood. The receptors stem from a woman aged 25 to 39 with Graves' ophthalmopathy.

This sequence joins TRBV7-9 and TRBJ1-5, with no clear D. V lost 1 base, J lost 7 bases, and 11 bases lay in between. CDR1 is SEHNR and CDR2 is FQNEAQ in the germline V gene (reference sequence). This CDR3 has 14 amino acids. The chain's CDR3 is CASSLGHSVQPQHF. The CDR3 bases are TGTGCCAGCAGCTTAGGGCATTCCGTCCAGCCCCAGCATTTT.

This clonotype has a count of ten or more. V gene TRBV20-1 combines with J gene TRBJ2-1; tentative D call: TRBD2 (6 bases). V was pared by 1 base and J by 4 bases, with 17 bases between. The CDR3 totals 16 residues. Germline V gene data show CDR1 as DFQATT and CDR2 as SNEGSKA (reference sequence). The CDR3 DNA reads as TGCAGTGCTAGAGCCCCCGGGACTTCACAATACAATGAGCAGTTCTTC. This gives the protein CSARAPGTSQYNEQFF.

Concerning this clonotype: It may be a read error: a sequence one base away is much more abundant. This chain links TRBV6-2 or TRBV6-3 with TRBJ2-3; weak D call: TRBD1 (7 bases). The CDR3 is 17 amino acids. From germline, CDR1 is MNHEY and CDR2 SVGEGT. In DNA, the CDR3 is TGTGCCAGCAGTTACTCACGGGGGATAGGGGGCACAGATACGCGGTATTTT. Translating it yields CASSYSRGIGGTDTRYF.

This clonotype was seen many times. The J gene is TRBJ2-7, the V gene TRBV11-2, with D possibly TRBD1 on 6 matching bases. V lost 6 bases and J 4 bases, leaving 28 bases between the germline ends. This CDR3 spans 18 amino acids. CDR1 is SGHAT and CDR2 is FQNNGV in the germline V gene. The CDR3 loop reads CASRLPFRSQGSGYEQYF. DNA of the CDR3: TGTGCCAGCAGACTACCTTTCCGTTCGCAGGGGAGTGGGTACGAGCAGTACTTC.

The rearrangement joins TRBV20-1 to TRBJ1-6; possibly TRBD1 for D (5 bases). Between the trimmed V and J ends, which lost 7 bases and 9 bases, there was a span of 19 bases. CDR1 and CDR2 from the germline V gene are DFQATT and SNEGSKA (reference sequence). This CDR3 has 14 amino acids. Here the CDR3 reads CSGRPGPPVSPLHF. The CDR3 DNA reads TGCAGTGGCAGACCGGGACCTCCAGTTTCACCCCTCCACTTT.

Comments on this clonotype: It may be a read error: a sequence one base away is much more abundant. This sequence joins TRBV11-2 and TRBJ2-7, with no clear D. The germline V and J ends were trimmed by 5 bases and 2 bases, with 13 bases remaining between them. The CDR3 is 14 amino acids. The V gene's germline CDR1 is SGHAT and CDR2 FQNNGV. This CDR3 reads CASSSRGSTYEQYF. DNA for the CDR3: TGTGCCAGCAGCAGTCGTGGCAGCACCTACGAGCAGTACTTC.